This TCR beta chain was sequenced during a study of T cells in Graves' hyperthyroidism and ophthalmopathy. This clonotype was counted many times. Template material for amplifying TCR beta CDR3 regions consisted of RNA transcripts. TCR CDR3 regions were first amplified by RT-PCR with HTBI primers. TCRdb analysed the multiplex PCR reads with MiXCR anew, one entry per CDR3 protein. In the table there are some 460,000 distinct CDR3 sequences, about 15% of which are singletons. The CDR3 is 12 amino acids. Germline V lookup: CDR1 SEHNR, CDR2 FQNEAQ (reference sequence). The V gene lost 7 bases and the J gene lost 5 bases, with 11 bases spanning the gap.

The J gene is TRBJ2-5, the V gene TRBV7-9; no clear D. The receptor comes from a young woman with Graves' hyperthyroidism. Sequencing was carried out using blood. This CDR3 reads CASTPYGETQYF. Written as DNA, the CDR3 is TGTGCCAGCACCCCATACGGGGAGACCCAGTACTTC.